These 22 T cell receptor beta chains share one sample of origin, sequenced in a study of blood T cell repertoires in COVID-19. The data were produced by immunoSEQ multiplex PCR, yet TCRdb's version contains in-frame clones alone and is incomplete. The sample has under 500,000 clones, roughly 87% seen once; the top ten hold approximately 2%. Sequencing was done on a sample of PBMCs or T cells enriched from blood (not recorded which). Source of these receptors: a woman between 18 and 29 years old with acute COVID-19.

This clone was counted a single time. The sample has other DNA sequences that encode this CDR3 too. The chain links TRBV9 to TRBJ2-1, with a weak D call TRBD1 (6 bases). The CDR3 is made up of 15 amino acids. Germline-derived CDR1 and CDR2 are SGDLS and YYNGEE. Trimming removed 0 bases at V and 1 base at J, with 8 bases between. The CDR3 sequence is CASSVVGGSYNEQFF. The CDR3 coding sequence is TGTGCCAGCAGCGTAGTAGGGGGTTCCTACAATGAGCAGTTCTTC.

This rearrangement joins TRBV11-3 to TRBJ2-7, with 7 nucleotides matching TRBD1. This CDR3 has 14 amino acids. The germline gives CDR1 SGHNT, CDR2 YENEEA. J gave up 3 bases and V 0 bases, and 2 bases lay outside the gene matches. CDR3 sequence: CASSLEGDSYEQYF. The CDR3 DNA reads TGTGCCAGCAGCTTAGAAGGGGACAGCTACGAGCAGTACTTC.

This clone appeared a few times. The chain has TRBV4-3 and TRBJ1-2, with D perhaps matching TRBD1 (5 bases). Germline V lookup: CDR1 LGHNA, CDR2 YSLEER. With 0 bases removed from V and 6 bases from J, the gap between germline ends came to 17 bases. This CDR3 comprises 16 residues. The CDR3 nucleotides read TGCGCCAGCAGCCAAGACGGGGACTTGATGTCAGATGGCTACACCTTC. It codes for CASSQDGDLMSDGYTF.

The gene calls are TRBV7-9 and TRBJ1-3, with 9 bases aligning to TRBD1. Germline CDR1 and CDR2: SEHNR and FQNEAQ (reference sequence). J was trimmed by 2 bases and V by 7 bases; bases with no gene match: 9. The CDR3 has 16 amino acids. The CDR3 DNA reads as TGTGCCAGCAACCTCCCGGGACAGGGTGCTGGAAACACCATATATTTT. Protein sequence: CASNLPGQGAGNTIYF. The whole variable domain, remainder taken from reference TRBV7-9 and TRBJ1-3, is DTGVSQNPRHKITKRGQNVTFRCDPISEHNRLYWYRQTLGQGPEFLTYFQNEAQLEKSRLLSDRFSAERPKGSFSTLEIQRTEQGDSAMYLCASNLPGQGAGNTIYFGEGSWLTVV.

V gene TRBV3-1 (or the pseudogene TRBV3-2) combines with J gene TRBJ2-5, with a weak D call TRBD2 (5 bases). This CDR3 is 13 amino acids long. The V gene's germline CDR1 is LGHDT and CDR2 YNNKEL (reference sequence). Trimming shortened V by 5 bases and J by 7 bases, and 14 bases separated the two germline ends. CDR3 DNA sequence: TGTGCCAGCAGCACCGACGGGAAGGGGACCCAGTACTTC. This sequence encodes CASSTDGKGTQYF.

The CDR3 sequence: CASSWRGDSLEKLFF. Written as DNA, the CDR3 is TGTGCCAGCAGCTGGAGGGGGGACAGCCTTGAAAAACTGTTTTTT. The chain recombines TRBV5-6 with TRBJ1-4, with 7 bases aligning to TRBD1. The germline V gene has CDR1 SGHDT and CDR2 YYEEEE. This CDR3 is built from 15 residues. Germline trimming cut 3 bases from V and 7 bases from J; bases unmatched to any gene: 9.

This chain uses TRBV19 with TRBJ2-7; TRBD2 agrees at 13 bases. Germline CDR1 and CDR2: LNHDA and SQIVND (reference sequence). Germline trimming cut 4 bases from V and 5 bases from J; bases unmatched to any gene: 11. The CDR3 spans 17 residues. The CDR3 region has the DNA TGTGCCAGTAGTAAGGGACTAGCGGGACGCCGAACTCACGAGCAGTACTTC. Its translation is CASSKGLAGRRTHEQYF.

This chain connects TRBV29-1 to TRBJ2-6; the D gene is possibly TRBD2 (5 bases). CDR1 is SQVTM, CDR2 ANQGSEA, per germline. This CDR3 has 15 amino acids. The V end lost 0 bases, the J end lost 3 bases, and 9 bases lay between the germline ends. CDR3 in DNA: TGCAGCGTTGAAGAATGGGAGCGTGGGGCCAACGTCCTGACTTTC. Amino acid sequence: CSVEEWERGANVLTF.

Here the CDR3 DNA reads TGTGCCAGCAGCCAAGTAGGCGGTGAGCAGTTCTTC. Translated: CASSQVGGEQFF. The gene calls are TRBV14 and TRBJ2-1; D ambiguous. CDR1 SGHDN and CDR2 FVKESK come from the germline V gene. CDR3 length equals 12 residues. Trimming cost V 1 base and J 9 bases, with 7 bases left between them.

V gene TRBV7-2 combines with J gene TRBJ2-7; TRBD1 agrees at 9 bases. The CDR3 runs to 17 residues. CDR1 and CDR2 from the germline V gene are SGHTA and FQGNSA. With 0 bases clipped from V and 5 bases from J, the junction kept 11 bases outside the gene matches. CDR3 amino acids: CASSLASPGTGSDEQYF. In DNA form, the CDR3 reads TGTGCCAGCAGCTTAGCATCCCCCGGGACAGGGTCCGACGAGCAGTACTTC.

The chain couples TRBV5-4 to TRBJ1-2; D ambiguous. From germline, CDR1 is SGHNT and CDR2 YYREEE (reference sequence). V was clipped by 4 bases and J by 3 bases, with 16 bases between them. This CDR3 comprises 15 residues. CDR3 nucleotides: TGTGCCAGCAGCCCTGGGCCGGGAGGTGACTATGGCTACACCTTC. It is translated as CASSPGPGGDYGYTF.

This clone occurred once. The chain joins TRBV27 to TRBJ2-7; tentatively, D is TRBD1 (6 bases). The CDR3 runs to 14 residues. Germline assignment: CDR1 MNHEY and CDR2 SMNVEV (reference sequence). V lost 6 bases to trimming and J lost 1 base, with 13 bases between them. Written as DNA, the CDR3 is TGTGCCAGCAGCCCTAACAGGGAATCCTACGAGCAGTACTTC. Its protein is CASSPNRESYEQYF.

The chain combines TRBV6-4 with TRBJ2-1; the match to TRBD2 covers 9 bases. CDR3 length: 13 residues. The germline V gene has CDR1 MRHNA and CDR2 SNTAGT. V lost 3 bases and J lost 12; bases outside the gene matches: 6. The CDR3 bases are TGTGCCAGCAGTGAAGTAGCGGGAGTTCTGCAGTTCTTC. It is translated as CASSEVAGVLQFF.

This clone was counted a single time. The V gene is TRBV5-1, the J gene TRBJ1-6; tentatively, D is TRBD1 (5 bases). The CDR3 contains 15 residues. Germline CDR1 reads SGHRS; CDR2 reads YFSETQ. V lost 0 bases and J lost 8, with 12 bases in between. This CDR3 is CASSLETGGDSPLHF. For the CDR3, the DNA is TGCGCCAGCAGCTTGGAGACCGGAGGGGATTCACCCCTCCACTTT.

The rearrangement links TRBV19 to TRBJ1-2, with D perhaps matching TRBD1 (6 bases). Trimming stripped 6 bases from V and 4 bases from J, with 15 bases between. The CDR3 has 14 residues. Looked up from germline, CDR1 is LNHDA and CDR2 is SQIVND (reference sequence). Here the CDR3 reads CASRRQEGGYGYTF. CDR3 coding DNA: TGTGCCAGTAGGCGACAGGAAGGGGGCTATGGCTACACCTTC.

The chain has TRBV18 and TRBJ2-1; 9 bases fit TRBD2. Germline V lookup: CDR1 KGHSH, CDR2 LQKENI. The CDR3 has 18 residues. Trimming took 3 bases from V and 0 from J; bases not matched to a gene: 9. Here the CDR3 reads CASSPSSVAGVSYNEQFF. The CDR3 DNA sequence: TGTGCCAGCTCACCCTCGTCAGTAGCGGGAGTCTCCTACAATGAGCAGTTCTTC.

The V call is TRBV2, the J call TRBJ1-5; TRBD1 agrees at 11 bases. With V trimmed by 6 bases and J by 8 bases, 15 bases remained unmatched. CDR1 and CDR2 (germline): SNHLY, FYNNEI. The CDR3 loop spans 17 amino acids. Written as DNA, the CDR3 is TGTGCCAGCAGGCCCTTTTGGACAGGGGGCTCTGTGGAGCCCCAGCATTTT. It is translated as CASRPFWTGGSVEPQHF.

V usage is TRBV5-5 and J usage is TRBJ1-5, with a tentative D call TRBD1 (5 bases). The CDR3 runs to 13 residues. Germline V gives CDR1 SGHKS, CDR2 YYEKEE (reference sequence). Trimming left V 4 bases short and J 4 bases short, with 9 bases between. CDR3 sequence reads: CASSMEGNQPQHF. Here the CDR3 DNA reads TGTGCCAGCAGCATGGAGGGGAATCAGCCCCAGCATTTT.

The chain combines TRBV6-5 with TRBJ2-7; TRBD2 matches 8 bases. The CDR3 runs to 14 residues. Germline V CDR1 and CDR2: MNHEY, SVGAGI. The junction had 6 bases not matched to a gene; V was cut back by 7 bases and J by 1 base. CDR3 sequence reads: CASTGRANSYEQYF. The CDR3, as DNA: TGTGCCAGCACCGGGAGGGCCAATTCCTACGAGCAGTACTTC.

Note on this clone: At one boundary the junction diverges from the germline segment, which might be a read error. CDR3 protein: CSAQVNPGGGHYRF. Here the CDR3 DNA reads TGCAGCGCACAAGTGAACCCAGGGGGCGGCCACTATCGCTTC. The chain has TRBV29-1 and TRBJ1-2; TRBD1 agrees at 8 bases. This CDR3 is built from 14 residues. The germline V gene has CDR1 SQVTM and CDR2 ANQGSEA.

The chain links TRBV6-5 to TRBJ2-7; maybe TRBD2 (5 bases). V was cut by 6 bases and J by 6 bases, with 9 bases left in between. The germline V gene encodes CDR1 MNHEY and CDR2 SVGAGI. The CDR3 extends over 11 amino acids. Here the CDR3 reads CASRQGSEQYF. The DNA of the CDR3 is TGTGCCAGCAGGCAAGGGAGCGAGCAGTACTTC.

CDR3 sequence (DNA): TGTGCCAGTAGTATGGATCTACAGCCGAACACTGAAGCTTTCTTT. As protein: CASSMDLQPNTEAFF. The chain recombines TRBV19 with TRBJ1-1; D is undetermined. V lost 3 bases and J lost 1, with 12 bases in between. Looked up from germline, CDR1 is LNHDA and CDR2 is SQIVND (reference sequence). The CDR3 runs 15 residues.